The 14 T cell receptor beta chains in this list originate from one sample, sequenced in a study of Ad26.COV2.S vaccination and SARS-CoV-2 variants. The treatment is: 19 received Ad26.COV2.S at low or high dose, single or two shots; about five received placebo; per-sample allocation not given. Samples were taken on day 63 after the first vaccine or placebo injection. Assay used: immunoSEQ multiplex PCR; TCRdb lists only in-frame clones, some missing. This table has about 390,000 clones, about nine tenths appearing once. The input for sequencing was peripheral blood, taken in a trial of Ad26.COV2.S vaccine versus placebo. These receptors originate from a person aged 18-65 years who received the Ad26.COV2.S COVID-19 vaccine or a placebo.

The CDR3 region has the DNA TGTGCCAGTAGTTTGACTAGCGGGGGTGGGAATGAGCAGTTCTTC. Protein: CASSLTSGGGNEQFF. The chain carries TRBV19 and TRBJ2-1; 12 bases match TRBD2. Trimming cost V 5 bases and J 7 bases; bases outside gene matches: 6. Per germline, CDR1 LNHDA and CDR2 SQIVND (reference sequence). The CDR3 consists of 15 residues.

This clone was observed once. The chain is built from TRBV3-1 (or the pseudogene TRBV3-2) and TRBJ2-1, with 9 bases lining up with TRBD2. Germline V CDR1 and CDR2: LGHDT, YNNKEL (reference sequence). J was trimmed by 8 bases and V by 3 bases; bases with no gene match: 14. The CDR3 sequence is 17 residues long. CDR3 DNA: TGTGCCAGCAGCCAGGTTTCTCAGGCGGGGGGGTTGGATGAGCAGTTCTTC. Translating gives CASSQVSQAGGLDEQFF.

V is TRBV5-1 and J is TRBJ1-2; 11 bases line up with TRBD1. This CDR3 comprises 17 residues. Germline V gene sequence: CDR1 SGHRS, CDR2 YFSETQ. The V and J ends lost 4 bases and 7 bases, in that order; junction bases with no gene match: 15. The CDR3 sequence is CASSVWTGGAAGAGYTF. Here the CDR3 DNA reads TGCGCCAGCAGCGTTTGGACAGGGGGCGCCGCGGGCGCTGGCTACACCTTC.

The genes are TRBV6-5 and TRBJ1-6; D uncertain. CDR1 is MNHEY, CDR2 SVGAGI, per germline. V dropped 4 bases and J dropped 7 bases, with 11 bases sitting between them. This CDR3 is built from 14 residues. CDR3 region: CASSLIPRNSPLHF. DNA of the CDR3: TGTGCCAGCAGTTTGATACCAAGGAATTCACCCCTCCACTTT.

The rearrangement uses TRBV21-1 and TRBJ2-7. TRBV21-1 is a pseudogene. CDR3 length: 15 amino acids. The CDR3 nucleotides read TGTGCCAGCAACACTGGCGAAGGGATAACCTACGAGCAGTACTTC. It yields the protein CASNTGEGITYEQYF.

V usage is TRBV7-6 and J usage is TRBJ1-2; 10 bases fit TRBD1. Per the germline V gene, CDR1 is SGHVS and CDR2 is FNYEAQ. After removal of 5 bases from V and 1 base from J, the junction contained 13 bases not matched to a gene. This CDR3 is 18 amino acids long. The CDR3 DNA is TGTGCCAGCAGCCCAGGATCGACAGGGGGCTCGGATAACTATGGCTACACCTTC. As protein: CASSPGSTGGSDNYGYTF. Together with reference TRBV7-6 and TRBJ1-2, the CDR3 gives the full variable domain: GAGVSQSPRYKVTKRGQDVALRCDPISGHVSLYWYRQALGQGPEFLTYFNYEAQQDKSGLPNDRFSAERPEGSISTLTIQRTEQRDSAMYRCASSPGSTGGSDNYGYTFGSGTRLTVV.

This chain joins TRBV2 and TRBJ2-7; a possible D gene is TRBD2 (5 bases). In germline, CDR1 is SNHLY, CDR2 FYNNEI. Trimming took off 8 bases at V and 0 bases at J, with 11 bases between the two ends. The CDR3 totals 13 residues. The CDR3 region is CASVGRDSYEQYF. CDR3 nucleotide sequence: TGTGCCAGCGTGGGCCGGGACTCCTACGAGCAGTACTTC.

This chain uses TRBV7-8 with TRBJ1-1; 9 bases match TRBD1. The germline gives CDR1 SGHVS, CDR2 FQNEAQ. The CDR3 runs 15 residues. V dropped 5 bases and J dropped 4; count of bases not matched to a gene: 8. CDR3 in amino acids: CASSEQGAGVTEAFF. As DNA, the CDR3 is TGTGCCAGCAGCGAACAGGGGGCGGGGGTCACTGAAGCTTTCTTT.

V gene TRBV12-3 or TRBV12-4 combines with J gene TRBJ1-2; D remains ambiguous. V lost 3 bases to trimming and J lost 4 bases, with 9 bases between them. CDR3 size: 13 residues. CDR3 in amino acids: CASSFRVSYGYTF. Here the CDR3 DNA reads TGTGCCAGCAGTTTCCGGGTCAGCTATGGCTACACCTTC.

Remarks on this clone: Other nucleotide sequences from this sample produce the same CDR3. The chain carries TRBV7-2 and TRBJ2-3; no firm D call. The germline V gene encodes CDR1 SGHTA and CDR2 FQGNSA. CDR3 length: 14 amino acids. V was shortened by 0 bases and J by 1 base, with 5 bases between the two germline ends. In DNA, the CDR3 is TGTGCCAGCAGCTTAGCGCTTGGCACAGATACGCAGTATTTT. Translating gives CASSLALGTDTQYF.

The CDR3 is CASSPGQGYNSPLHF. The DNA of the CDR3 is TGCGCCAGCAGCCCGGGACAGGGCTATAATTCACCCCTCCACTTT. This rearrangement joins TRBV4-1 to TRBJ1-6; TRBD1 agrees at 9 bases. Germline V gene data show CDR1 as MGHRA and CDR2 as YSYEKL. The CDR3 has 15 amino acids. Trimming cost V 4 bases and J 3 bases; bases outside gene matches: 1.

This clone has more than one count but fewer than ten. CDR3 protein: CASSLGLAGNYEQYF. The CDR3 DNA reads as TGCGCCAGCAGCTTGGGGCTAGCGGGGAATTACGAGCAGTACTTC. This chain uses TRBV5-1 with TRBJ2-7, with TRBD2 matching 9 bases. The CDR3 loop spans 15 amino acids. The junction had 5 bases not matched to a gene; V was cut back by 0 bases and J by 4 bases. Per the germline V gene, CDR1 is SGHRS and CDR2 is YFSETQ.

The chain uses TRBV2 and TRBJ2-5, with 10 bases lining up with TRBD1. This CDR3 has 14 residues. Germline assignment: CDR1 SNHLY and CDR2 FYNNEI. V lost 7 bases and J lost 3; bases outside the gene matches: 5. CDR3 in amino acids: CASTRDRGEETQYF. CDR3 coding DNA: TGTGCCAGCACTAGGGACAGGGGAGAAGAGACCCAGTACTTC.

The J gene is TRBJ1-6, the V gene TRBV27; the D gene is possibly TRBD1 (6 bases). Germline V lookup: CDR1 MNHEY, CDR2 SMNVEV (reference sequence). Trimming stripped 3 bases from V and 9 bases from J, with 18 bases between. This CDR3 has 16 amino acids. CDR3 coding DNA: TGTGCCAGCAGTTTCTTAGGGGGTCCCGGGGGTTCACCCCTCCACTTT. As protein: CASSFLGGPGGSPLHF.